This T cell receptor (beta chain) was sequenced for a study of spatial heterogeneity in lung cancer. The CDR3 runs 11 residues. The V end was cut by 8 bases, the J end by 4 bases, with 8 bases between. CDR1 and CDR2 (germline): MGHDK, SYGVNS. This clonotype was detected a few times. Its target is not known. Every cDNA TCR molecule received its own unique molecular identifier. TCRdb passed the 5' RACE reads through MiXCR, listing each CDR3 protein once. Of about 25,000 distinct CDR3 sequences in the sample, approximately 7% are singletons; the top ten hold roughly 13%. Findings and limits, study-wide: Compared with follow-up, resection was when ubiquitous expanded tumor TCRs appeared in blood more.

Time point of the sample: sample taken at primary tumor resection. The study sequenced unsorted whole RNA from tumor, nontumor lung or frozen PBMC. The material sequenced was PBMCs, taken at surgery. The receptor comes from a male donor with early-stage non-small cell lung cancer. The chain joins TRBV25-1 to TRBJ2-5; the D is unclear. The CDR3 protein is CASFKRETQYF. The DNA of the CDR3 is TGTGCCAGCTTTAAGAGAGAGACCCAGTACTTC.